These T cell receptor beta chains were read from a single sample in a study of identical twins. Each CDR3 protein is one row after TCRdb ran MiXCR on the 5' RACE reads. The sample has approximately 890,000 distinct CDR3 sequences; over 9% are singletons. The same specimen was also included in a second study, on yellow fever vaccine responses in identical twins.

Sequenced material: PBMCs. The receptors shown here come from a young woman in good health. Both conserved end residues are part of each CDR3. Fields, in order: V gene, D gene, clone size, J gene, CDR3 DNA, CDR3 protein. D genes are given only for firm matches. The size field is filled for only some rows; it gives once, few, many or a size class.

V: TRBV28
D: NA
size: many
J: TRBJ2-7
DNA: TGTGCCAGCAGTTCCTCGGTGGAGCAGTACTTC
CDR3: CASSSSVEQYF

V: TRBV27
D: TRBD2
size: few
J: TRBJ2-3
DNA: TGTGCCAGCAGTTTACTTCGGGGGGGCCTAACAGATACGCAGTATTTT
CDR3: CASSLLRGGLTDTQYF

V: TRBV11-1
D: NA
size: NA
J: TRBJ2-1
DNA: TGTGCCAGCAGCTTAGTATTTATCCGACTGGACAGTAGCTCCTACAATGAGCAGTTCTTC
CDR3: CASSLVFIRLDSSSYNEQFF

V: TRBV29-1
D: NA
size: many
J: TRBJ1-1
DNA: TGCAGCGTTGATGGTGTAAACACTGAAGCTTTCTTT
CDR3: CSVDGVNTEAFF

V: TRBV24-1
D: NA
size: NA
J: TRBJ1-5
DNA: TGTGCCACCAGTGACGGGGCTGTGAATCAGCCCCAGCATTTT
CDR3: CATSDGAVNQPQHF

V: TRBV9
D: NA
size: NA
J: TRBJ2-5
DNA: TGTGCCAGCAGCGTAGATGGGGTGGGGACCCAGTACTTC
CDR3: CASSVDGVGTQYF

V: TRBV4-1
D: NA
size: many
J: TRBJ2-1
DNA: TGCGCCAGTACCGTTGGGGGCTCGGTGCCCTACAATGAGCAGTTCTTC
CDR3: CASTVGGSVPYNEQFF

V: TRBV7-9
D: NA
size: few
J: TRBJ2-3
DNA: TGTGCCAGCAGCCCCCCGCTTAGCGGCACAGATACGCAGTATTTT
CDR3: CASSPPLSGTDTQYF

V: TRBV9
D: NA
size: many
J: TRBJ2-2
DNA: TGTGCCAGCAGCGTAGTTGGCTCCGGGGAGCTGTTTTTT
CDR3: CASSVVGSGELFF

V: TRBV12-3/TRBV12-4
D: TRBD1
size: NA
J: TRBJ2-1
DNA: TGTGCCAGCAGCCTAAACCGGGGGACAGGGATTAATGAGCAGTTCTTC
CDR3: CASSLNRGTGINEQFF

V: TRBV6-5
D: TRBD1
size: NA
J: TRBJ1-5
DNA: TGTGCCAGCAGTTATAGGACAGGGGATCAGCCCCAGCATTTT
CDR3: CASSYRTGDQPQHF

V: TRBV28
D: NA
size: NA
J: TRBJ1-4
DNA: TGTGCCAGCAGCAACGTGCCACAGGATGTGGGGGAAAAACTGTTTTTT
CDR3: CASSNVPQDVGEKLFF

V: TRBV3-1
D: TRBD1
size: NA
J: TRBJ2-1
DNA: TGTGCCAGCAGCCAAGATGAGGGACAGTACAATGAGCAGTTCTTC
CDR3: CASSQDEGQYNEQFF

V: TRBV15
D: TRBD2
size: NA
J: TRBJ2-1
DNA: TGTGCCACCGGGACTAGCGAATGGGATGAGCAGTTCTTC
CDR3: CATGTSEWDEQFF

V: TRBV10-2
D: NA
size: many
J: TRBJ2-2
DNA: TGCGCCAGCAGTCCGTACAGGGATCCCGGGGAGCTGTTTTTT
CDR3: CASSPYRDPGELFF

V: TRBV5-1
D: NA
size: many
J: TRBJ2-1
DNA: TGCGCCAGCAGCTTGTCGACTGGCCTAAGAGACGAGCAGTTCTTC
CDR3: CASSLSTGLRDEQFF

V: TRBV27
D: TRBD1
size: few
J: TRBJ2-5
DNA: TGTGCCAGCAGTTTATCCCTGGGGACAGGGGAGACCCAGTACTTC
CDR3: CASSLSLGTGETQYF

V: TRBV6-5
D: TRBD1
size: NA
J: TRBJ2-7
DNA: TGTGCCAGCAGTATACGGACAGGGCTTACGGGGGAGCAGTACTTC
CDR3: CASSIRTGLTGEQYF

V: TRBV7-9
D: NA
size: few
J: TRBJ2-3
DNA: TGTGCCAGCAGCCCTACCAGACTGGCTAGCACAGATACGCAGTATTTT
CDR3: CASSPTRLASTDTQYF

V: TRBV15
D: NA
size: many
J: TRBJ1-4
DNA: TGTGCCACCAGCATCAGGAGGAATGAAAAACTGTTTTTT
CDR3: CATSIRRNEKLFF

V: TRBV5-1
D: TRBD1
size: NA
J: TRBJ2-1
DNA: TGCGCCAGCAAACTGTTGGGGACAGGGGGCTACAATGAGCAGTTCTTC
CDR3: CASKLLGTGGYNEQFF

V: TRBV12-3/TRBV12-4
D: NA
size: few
J: TRBJ1-6
DNA: TGTGCCAGCAGGATGGACGGATATAATTCACCCCTCCACTTT
CDR3: CASRMDGYNSPLHF

V: TRBV20-1
D: NA
size: few
J: TRBJ2-4
DNA: TGCAGTGCTAGAGCCCATCATAAGGGCGGGAAAGCCAAAAACATTCAGTACTTC
CDR3: CSARAHHKGGKAKNIQYF

V: TRBV12-3/TRBV12-4
D: TRBD1
size: few
J: TRBJ1-5
DNA: TGTGCCAGCAGTTTAATAGGGACAGGGGGACAGCCCCAGCATTTT
CDR3: CASSLIGTGGQPQHF

V: TRBV29-1
D: NA
size: few
J: TRBJ1-1
DNA: TGCAGCGTTGAACTGCGACTAGTGAACACTGAAGCTTTCTTT
CDR3: CSVELRLVNTEAFF

V: TRBV19
D: TRBD1
size: NA
J: TRBJ2-1
DNA: TGTGCCAGTTCCCGCCGACAGGGCAATGAGCAGTTCTTC
CDR3: CASSRRQGNEQFF

V: TRBV5-5
D: NA
size: NA
J: TRBJ1-4
DNA: TGTGCCAGCAGCCTCCTTAAAGAAAAACTGTTTTTT
CDR3: CASSLLKEKLFF

V: TRBV7-6
D: TRBD1
size: NA
J: TRBJ1-1
DNA: TGTGCCAGCAGCTCCTGGGACAGGGAAAACACTGAAGCTTTCTTT
CDR3: CASSSWDRENTEAFF

V: TRBV5-5
D: NA
size: NA
J: TRBJ2-6
DNA: TGTGCCAGCAGCCGACTTCAGGGGTCTGGGGCCAACGTCCTGACTTTC
CDR3: CASSRLQGSGANVLTF

V: TRBV20-1
D: TRBD2
size: few
J: TRBJ2-7
DNA: TGCAGTGCTTATGCAACTAGCGGGAGCTACGAGCAGTACTTC
CDR3: CSAYATSGSYEQYF

V: TRBV2
D: NA
size: NA
J: TRBJ2-5
DNA: TGTGCCAGCAGGGATTCTAGCGTACAAGAGACCCAGTACTTC
CDR3: CASRDSSVQETQYF

V: TRBV5-1
D: NA
size: many
J: TRBJ2-3
DNA: TGCGCCAGCAGCTTGGGCGGGGCTGGAACAGATACGCAGTATTTT
CDR3: CASSLGGAGTDTQYF

V: TRBV27
D: TRBD1
size: NA
J: TRBJ1-6
DNA: TGTGCCAGCAGTAGGGACAGGGGTGGGTCACCCCTCCACTTT
CDR3: CASSRDRGGSPLHF

V: TRBV7-8
D: NA
size: NA
J: TRBJ2-7
DNA: TGTGCCAGCAGCTTCACCACCGGTGACGGTCCAAACCCCTCTCTCTACGAGCAGTACTTC
CDR3: CASSFTTGDGPNPSLYEQYF

V: TRBV5-5
D: NA
size: NA
J: TRBJ2-2
DNA: TGTGCCAGCAGCTTCGGGCAGGGTCTAGCCGGGGAGCTGTTTTTT
CDR3: CASSFGQGLAGELFF

V: TRBV2
D: NA
size: few
J: TRBJ2-1
DNA: TGTGCCAGCAGTGAAGTTACAGCGTACGGAACAAATGAGCAGTTCTTC
CDR3: CASSEVTAYGTNEQFF

V: TRBV25-1
D: TRBD1
size: few
J: TRBJ2-1
DNA: TGTGCCAGCAGTCTTCGGGGGACAGGTCCCAATGAGCAGTTCTTC
CDR3: CASSLRGTGPNEQFF

V: TRBV9
D: NA
size: NA
J: TRBJ2-5
DNA: TGTGCCAGCAGCGTAGAGGCGAGCGGAGAGACCCAGTACTTC
CDR3: CASSVEASGETQYF

V: TRBV5-1
D: TRBD1
size: many
J: TRBJ2-5
DNA: TGCGCCAGCAGCATACCCGGGACAGAAAACAGGAAGACCCAGTACTTC
CDR3: CASSIPGTENRKTQYF

V: TRBV20-1
D: NA
size: NA
J: TRBJ2-5
DNA: TGCAGTGCTAGAGCCCGCCGACTAGATAATGGGACCCAGTACTTC
CDR3: CSARARRLDNGTQYF

V: TRBV6-5
D: NA
size: NA
J: TRBJ2-3
DNA: TGTGCCAGCAAGGGGAACAGCTACACAGATACGCAGTATTTT
CDR3: CASKGNSYTDTQYF

V: TRBV7-8
D: NA
size: NA
J: TRBJ1-4
DNA: TGTGCCAGCAGCTTAGGGTGGGGGGAAAAACTGTTTTTT
CDR3: CASSLGWGEKLFF

V: TRBV28
D: NA
size: NA
J: TRBJ2-5
DNA: TGTGCCATTAAGCAAATCGGGGTTCAAGAGACCCAGTACTTC
CDR3: CAIKQIGVQETQYF

V: TRBV6-2/TRBV6-3
D: NA
size: many
J: TRBJ1-1
DNA: TGTGCCAGCAGTAAGACCCAGAACACTGAAGCTTTCTTT
CDR3: CASSKTQNTEAFF

V: TRBV12-5
D: TRBD2
size: NA
J: TRBJ2-7
DNA: TGTGCTAGTGGTACGGGACTAGCGGGTGGCGAGCAGTACTTC
CDR3: CASGTGLAGGEQYF

V: TRBV9
D: NA
size: few
J: TRBJ1-6
DNA: TGTGCCAGCAGCGTGGGACCCTCCTACGGGGAATTATATTCACCCCTCCACTTT
CDR3: CASSVGPSYGELYSPLHF

V: TRBV20-1
D: TRBD2
size: NA
J: TRBJ2-1
DNA: TGCAGTGCTTACCCGACTAGCGGGCTGCTCAATGAGCAGTTCTTC
CDR3: CSAYPTSGLLNEQFF

V: TRBV13
D: TRBD1
size: many
J: TRBJ2-5
DNA: TGTGCCAGCAGCTTTCAGACAGGGGGCTTCCAAGAGACCCAGTACTTC
CDR3: CASSFQTGGFQETQYF

V: TRBV9
D: NA
size: NA
J: TRBJ2-3
DNA: TGTGCCAGCAGCCCCGCACAGAGCACAGATACGCAGTATTTT
CDR3: CASSPAQSTDTQYF

V: TRBV2
D: TRBD2
size: NA
J: TRBJ2-1
DNA: TGTGCCAGCCTAACTAGCGCCTCCTACAATGAGCAGTTCTTC
CDR3: CASLTSASYNEQFF